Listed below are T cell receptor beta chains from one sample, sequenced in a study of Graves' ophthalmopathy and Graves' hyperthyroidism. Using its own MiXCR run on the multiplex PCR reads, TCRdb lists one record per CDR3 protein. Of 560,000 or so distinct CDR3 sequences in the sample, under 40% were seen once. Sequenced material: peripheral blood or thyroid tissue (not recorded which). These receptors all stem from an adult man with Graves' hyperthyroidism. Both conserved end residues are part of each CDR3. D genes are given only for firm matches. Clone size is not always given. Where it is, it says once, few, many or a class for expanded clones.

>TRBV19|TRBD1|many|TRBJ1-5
CASSTEQGYDQPQHF
TGTGCCAGTAGTACGGAACAGGGGTACGATCAGCCCCAGCATTTT
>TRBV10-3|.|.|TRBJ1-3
CAISEVWNTIYF
TGTGCCATCAGTGAGGTTTGGAACACCATATATTTT
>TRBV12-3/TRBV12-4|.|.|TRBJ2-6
CASSFQGANVLTF
TGTGCCAGCAGTTTCCAGGGGGCCAACGTCCTGACTTTC
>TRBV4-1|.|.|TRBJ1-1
CASSHARDNTEAFF
TGCGCCAGCAGCCATGCCAGGGATAACACTGAAGCTTTCTTT
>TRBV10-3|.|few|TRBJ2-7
CAIKASTKYEQYF
TGTGCCATCAAAGCCTCAACTAAATACGAGCAGTACTTC
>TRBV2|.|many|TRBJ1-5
CASSWGLGNQPQHF
TGTGCCAGCAGTTGGGGGTTGGGCAATCAGCCCCAGCATTTT
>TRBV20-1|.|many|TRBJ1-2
CSTYGMAGGEDGYTF
TGCAGTACCTACGGGATGGCAGGAGGGGAAGATGGCTACACCTTC
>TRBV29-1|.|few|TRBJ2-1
CSVEALGGEQFF
TGCAGCGTTGAAGCCCTAGGCGGTGAGCAGTTCTTC
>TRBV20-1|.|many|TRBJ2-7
CSASPGHEQYF
TGCAGTGCTTCGCCTGGCCACGAGCAGTACTTC
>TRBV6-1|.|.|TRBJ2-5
CASSSLTGYGQYF
TGTGCCAGCAGTTCCCTGACAGGCTACGGGCAGTACTTT
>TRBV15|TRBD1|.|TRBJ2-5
CATSSFDRGQETQYF
TGTGCCACCAGCAGTTTTGACAGGGGTCAAGAGACCCAGTACTTC
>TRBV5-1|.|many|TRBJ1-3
CASSLDWVASGNTIYF
TGCGCCAGCAGCTTGGATTGGGTAGCCTCTGGAAACACCATATATTTT
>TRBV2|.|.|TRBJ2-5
CASSEVPGNSNQPQYF
TGTGCCAGCAGTGAAGTGCCTGGAAATAGCAATCAGCCCCAGTACTTC